This T cell receptor beta chain was captured by sequencing in a study of T cell responses to AZD1222 COVID-19 vaccine. Across the study: Both about-4-week and about-12-week second-dose recipients were combined.

The assay was immunoSEQ multiplex PCR, and TCRdb's table has in-frame clones only and misses some. The top ten clones hold around 1.4% of a sample with 150,000 or so clones, roughly nine tenths of them seen once. This clone was recorded only once. Germline V lookup: CDR1 MNHEY, CDR2 SMNVEV (reference sequence). With 0 bases clipped from V and 3 bases from J, the junction kept 7 bases outside the gene matches. The CDR3 is 17 residues long. Sequences were derived from peripheral blood, sampled on day 0 of AZD1222 vaccination. This TCR was recovered from an adult in good health. The chain uses TRBV27 and TRBJ2-1; TRBD2 aligns across 8 bases. As DNA, the CDR3 is TGTGCCAGCAGTTTATCGCGGGGGGCCTTGGGCTACAATGAGCAGTTCTTC. Residues: CASSLSRGALGYNEQFF.